A single T cell receptor (beta chain) is shown here with its context. Its antigen is as yet unknown. The PCR contained 60 Vbeta and 13 Jbeta primers. Libraries were prepared by immunoSEQ multiplex PCR; TCRdb keeps only in-frame clonotypes and omits some of them. The sample lists fewer than 100,000 clones; under 85% were seen once. The V and J ends lost 3 bases and 9 bases, in that order; junction bases with no gene match: 16. The CDR3 has 18 amino acids. Germline CDR1 is KGHSH and CDR2 is LQKENI. This entry is derived from a study of cytomegalovirus exposure and HLA in healthy donors. General observations from the study: A cluster of highly shared sequence variants was likely a sequencing artifact. HLA alleles showed associations with some 17,000 TCR beta sequences in a later analysis, at a 0.05 false discovery rate. Roughly 170 TCR beta chains were listed as cytomegalovirus-associated. In a later analysis, a missense DCLRE1C variant was linked to TCR beta V- and J-gene trimming.

The source material was PBMCs. V and J are TRBV18 and TRBJ2-1, with 11 bases identical to TRBD2. This receptor was taken from a woman in her thirties or forties in good health and CMV-seropositive. CDR3 in amino acids: CASSPSPPTWLAGGEQFF. The CDR3 nucleotides are TGTGCCAGCTCACCGTCGCCCCCCACTTGGCTAGCGGGAGGTGAGCAGTTCTTC.